The 8 T cell receptor beta chains listed next were all sequenced from one sample in a study of T cell responses to AZD1222 COVID-19 vaccine. Data came from immunoSEQ multiplex PCR; TCRdb stores just in-frame clones and leaves some out. Here the sample spans approximately 100,000 clones, about nine tenths being singletons. The sequences come from peripheral blood, collected on day 0 of AZD1222 vaccination. These receptors originate from an adult in good health.

The chain has TRBV4-2 and TRBJ1-6; 9 bases align to TRBD1. This CDR3 is built from 16 residues. CDR1 is LGHNA and CDR2 is YNFKEQ in the germline V gene. The V gene end was trimmed by 0 bases and the J gene end by 10 bases; junction bases not matched to a gene: 7. CDR3 region: CASSQEPGQGGSPLHF. The DNA of the CDR3 is TGTGCCAGCAGCCAAGAACCGGGACAGGGTGGCTCACCCCTCCACTTT.

The rearrangement joins TRBV7-9 to TRBJ1-1; D not certain. The CDR3 extends over 12 amino acids. Germline CDR1 SEHNR, CDR2 FQNEAQ (reference sequence). Between the trimmed V and J ends, which lost 5 bases and 11 bases, there was a span of 15 bases. The CDR3 sequence is CASSLLTSGAFF. CDR3 in DNA: TGTGCCAGCAGCCTCCTCACCAGTGGGGCTTTCTTT. The complete variable domain, with remaining parts taken from reference TRBV7-9 and TRBJ1-1, reads DTGVSQNPRHKITKRGQNVTFRCDPISEHNRLYWYRQTLGQGPEFLTYFQNEAQLEKSRLLSDRFSAERPKGSFSTLEIQRTEQGDSAMYLCASSLLTSGAFFGQGTRLTVV.

The chain recombines TRBV6-6 with TRBJ1-4; unclear D gene. The CDR3 length is 15 residues. Trimming pared 0 bases from V and 8 bases from J, leaving 13 bases between. CDR1 MNHNY and CDR2 SVGAGI come from the germline V gene (reference sequence). The CDR3 bases are TGTGCCAGCAGTTACTCCGTGAATGCGATAGAAAAACTGTTTTTT. The encoded protein is CASSYSVNAIEKLFF.

In this sample, this clone turned up once. CDR3 in DNA: TGCAGCGCCTCAGGGGGGGGCACAGATACGCAGTATTTT. It encodes CSASGGGTDTQYF. The chain employs TRBV29-1 and TRBJ2-3, with D perhaps being TRBD1 or TRBD2 (7 bases each). Trimming stripped 7 bases from V and 1 base from J, with 12 bases between. CDR1 is SQVTM and CDR2 is ANQGSEA in the germline V gene. CDR3 length equals 13 residues.

This clone was seen just once. The rearrangement uses TRBV2 and TRBJ1-2; D uncertain. Germline assignment: CDR1 SNHLY and CDR2 FYNNEI. V gave up 5 bases and J gave up 2 bases, with 15 bases separating them. The CDR3 extends over 15 amino acids. In nucleotides, the CDR3 is TGTGCCAGCAGTAAATCCCTCAACTTAAACTATGGCTACACCTTC. This gives the protein CASSKSLNLNYGYTF.

The chain has TRBV7-9 and TRBJ1-2; D perhaps matches TRBD1 (6 bases). Germline values: CDR1 SEHNR, CDR2 FQNEAQ (reference sequence). CDR3 length: 13 amino acids. V shed 3 bases and J shed 8 bases, with 13 bases lying between them. The CDR3 bases are TGTGCCAGCAGCTTGGGAGGGGGAGAAGGCTACACCTTC. This codes for CASSLGGGEGYTF.

V usage is TRBV6-1 and J usage is TRBJ1-2; 10 bases line up with TRBD1. The CDR3 is 16 amino acids. Germline values: CDR1 MNHNS, CDR2 SASEGT. The V segment lost 1 base and the J segment 4 bases; nucleotides outside the gene matches: 6. The CDR3 bases are TGTGCCAGCAGTGAAGACCCCGGGACAGGGGTCTATGGCTACACCTTC. Translation: CASSEDPGTGVYGYTF.

This chain uses TRBV11-1 with TRBJ2-4; D gene ambiguous. The CDR3 runs 16 residues. V gave up 1 base and J gave up 1 base, with 11 bases separating them. The germline V gene has CDR1 SGHAT and CDR2 FQDESV (reference sequence). The CDR3 loop is CASSLGARPAKNIQYF. The DNA for the CDR3 is TGTGCCAGCAGCTTAGGCGCAAGACCTGCCAAAAACATTCAGTACTTC.